Below are 18 T cell receptor beta chains sequenced from a single sample in a study of blood T cell repertoires in COVID-19 (dated by TCRdb to 2020 to 2022). The library relied on the immunoSEQ multiplex PCR assay. Sourced from immuneACCESS, this table was stored by TCRdb with only in-frame sequences that have V and J called. A share of the clones is absent; for the studies checked, an unresolved V gene accounts for under half, and the remainder has no known explanation. This sample lists fewer than 250,000 clones; about 82% were detected once. The top ten hold 5% to 7% of the sample. Sequences were obtained from peripheral blood. The receptors stem from a woman older than 75 with COVID-19, enrolled during active disease.

In its sample, this clone was seen a few times. The chain joins TRBV7-9 to TRBJ1-5; possibly TRBD1 for D (5 bases). With 5 bases removed from V and 7 bases from J, the gap between germline ends came to 12 bases. Germline V CDR1 and CDR2: SEHNR, FQNEAQ (reference sequence). This CDR3 has 13 amino acids. CDR3 sequence: CASSGIKGQPQHF. The CDR3 bases are TGTGCCAGCAGCGGAATTAAGGGGCAGCCCCAGCATTTT. Looking up the rest from reference TRBV7-9 and TRBJ1-5 gives the full variable domain: DTGVSQNPRHKITKRGQNVTFRCDPISEHNRLYWYRQTLGQGPEFLTYFQNEAQLEKSRLLSDRFSAERPKGSFSTLEIQRTEQGDSAMYLCASSGIKGQPQHFGDGTRLSIL.

This chain connects TRBV7-3 to TRBJ1-4, with TRBD1 identical over 9 bases. V shed 5 bases and J 8 bases; nucleotides not matched to a gene: 12. There are 16 residues in the CDR3. Germline CDR1 and CDR2: SGHTA and FQGTGA. In DNA form, the CDR3 reads TGTGCCAGCAGCCCCACCCGGGACAGGGCCATGGAAAAACTGTTTTTT. Translation: CASSPTRDRAMEKLFF.

The genes are TRBV2 and TRBJ2-1; weak D call: TRBD1 (5 bases). V lost 6 bases, J lost 6 bases, and 9 bases lay in between. The CDR3 has 12 residues. Germline V gene data show CDR1 as SNHLY and CDR2 as FYNNEI. CDR3 sequence: CASRKTGNEQFF. CDR3 bases: TGTGCCAGCAGGAAAACAGGCAATGAGCAGTTCTTC. The complete variable domain, with remaining parts taken from reference TRBV2 and TRBJ2-1, reads EPEVTQTPSHQVTQMGQEVILRCVPISNHLYFYWYRQILGQKVEFLVSFYNNEISEKSEIFDDQFSVERPDGSNFTLKIRSTKLEDSAMYFCASRKTGNEQFFGPGTRLTVL.

V usage is TRBV10-2 and J usage is TRBJ1-2; 7 positions match TRBD1. Trimming cost V 11 bases and J 8 bases; bases outside gene matches: 17. Germline assignment: CDR1 WSHSY and CDR2 SAAADI. The CDR3 has 14 residues. The CDR3 bases are TGCGCCTCACGGATCCAGGGGGGCGCAGGCGGCTACACCTTC. This translates into CASRIQGGAGGYTF.

The chain couples TRBV18 to TRBJ1-2; perhaps TRBD1 as D (6 bases). This CDR3 is 16 amino acids long. Germline lookup yields CDR1 KGHSH and CDR2 LQKENI. V lost 0 bases and J lost 4, with 15 bases in between. CDR3 amino acids: CASSPPIGGFGYGYTF. For the CDR3, the DNA is TGTGCCAGCTCACCACCGATAGGGGGATTTGGCTATGGCTACACCTTC.

This clone turned up a few times. CDR3 sequence reads: CATGQGTIDEQYV. The CDR3 region has the DNA TGTGCCACCGGACAGGGGACTATAGACGAGCAGTACGTC. The genes are TRBV10-3 and TRBJ2-7, with 9 bases fitting TRBD1. Unmatched junction bases numbered 9, after V lost 10 bases and J lost 5 bases. The CDR3 length is 13 residues. CDR1 and CDR2 (germline): ENHRY, SYGVKD.

The DNA of the CDR3 is TGTGCCAGCAGCCAAGATCCTGGAGAAGAGACCCAGTACTTC. Its protein product is CASSQDPGEETQYF. The chain links TRBV3-1 (or the pseudogene TRBV3-2) to TRBJ2-5, with unresolved D. The CDR3 is 14 amino acids. Trimming took off 0 bases at V and 3 bases at J, with 8 bases between the two ends. Per the germline V gene, CDR1 is LGHDT and CDR2 is YNNKEL (reference sequence).

The chain is built from TRBV10-3 and TRBJ1-2; D is uncertain. Trimming pared 10 bases from V and 4 bases from J, leaving 16 bases between. Germline V gene lookup returns CDR1 ENHRY and CDR2 SYGVKD. This CDR3 comprises 13 residues. DNA for the CDR3: TGTGCCAGCACCTCTAGGGCGGGCTATGGCTACACCTTC. Amino acid sequence: CASTSRAGYGYTF.

This chain connects TRBV18 to TRBJ1-1; a weak D match, TRBD1 (5 bases). The CDR3 is made up of 13 amino acids. V was cut by 0 bases and J by 4 bases, with 6 bases left in between. Germline V gene data show CDR1 as KGHSH and CDR2 as LQKENI. CDR3 in DNA: TGTGCCAGCTCACCACCTCAGGGCACTGAAGCTTTCTTT. Translation: CASSPPQGTEAFF.

The chain links TRBV30 to TRBJ1-6; possible D gene TRBD1, 5 bases. Trimming took 1 base from V and 10 from J, leaving 14 bases between them. Germline assignment: CDR1 GTSNPN and CDR2 SVGIG (reference sequence). This CDR3 spans 14 amino acids. The CDR3 reads CAWSAAGGESPLHF. The DNA for the CDR3 is TGTGCCTGGAGTGCCGCGGGGGGGGAATCACCCCTCCACTTT.

The chain joins TRBV27 to TRBJ1-2, with 10 bases aligning to TRBD1. Germline V gene sequence: CDR1 MNHEY, CDR2 SMNVEV (reference sequence). The junction had 5 bases not matched to a gene; V was cut back by 6 bases and J by 7 bases. This CDR3 spans 13 amino acids. DNA for the CDR3: TGTGCCAGCAGGACAGGGGGCTTTTTTGGCTACACCTTC. Encoded protein: CASRTGGFFGYTF.

The chain links TRBV7-2 to TRBJ1-2, with 7 nucleotides matching TRBD1. Trimming cost V 5 bases and J 7 bases; bases outside gene matches: 7. The germline V gene has CDR1 SGHTA and CDR2 FQGNSA. There are 13 residues in the CDR3. CDR3 in DNA: TGTGCCAGCAGCCAAGGGGGCGTACGTGGCTACACCTTC. This translates into CASSQGGVRGYTF.

The genes are TRBV6-8 and TRBJ2-7; 8 bases are a match to TRBD2. The CDR3 runs 15 residues. Germline CDR1 reads MNHGY; CDR2 reads SAAAGT. Germline trimming cut 8 bases from V and 0 bases from J; bases unmatched to any gene: 9. The chain's CDR3 is CASDGVAGFSYEQYF. CDR3 in DNA: TGTGCCAGCGACGGGGTAGCGGGGTTCTCCTACGAGCAGTACTTC.

The chain uses TRBV5-1 and TRBJ1-1; D may be TRBD1 (5 bases). This CDR3 comprises 15 residues. Trimming pared 4 bases from V and 2 bases from J, leaving 15 bases between. Germline CDR1 and CDR2: SGHRS and YFSETQ. Written as DNA, the CDR3 is TGCGCCAGCAGCGGAGCAGGGAACCCAAACACTGAAGCTTTCTTT. It is translated as CASSGAGNPNTEAFF.

CDR3: CSVDRGKEGYTF. CDR3 in DNA: TGCAGCGTCGACAGGGGCAAAGAGGGCTACACCTTC. The chain has TRBV29-1 and TRBJ1-2; 8 positions agree with TRBD1. CDR1 and CDR2 (germline): SQVTM, ANQGSEA. V lost 6 bases to trimming and J lost 8 bases; unmatched junction nucleotides: 8. This CDR3 spans 12 amino acids.

To note about this clone: This sample also contains other DNA sequences that code for the same CDR3. This chain connects TRBV29-1 to TRBJ2-3, with 8 bases that match TRBD2. Germline V gives CDR1 SQVTM, CDR2 ANQGSEA. J gave up 1 base and V 6 bases, and 6 bases lay outside the gene matches. The CDR3 covers 14 residues. DNA of the CDR3: TGCAGCGTAAAGCGGGGGTCCGGCACAGATACGCAGTATTTT. Translating gives CSVKRGSGTDTQYF.

The table lists this clone with a count of one. The chain joins TRBV4-2 to TRBJ2-3; D perhaps matches TRBD2 (5 bases). V was cut by 2 bases and J by 4 bases, with 13 bases left in between. Germline CDR1 reads LGHNA; CDR2 reads YNFKEQ. The CDR3 spans 15 residues. In DNA form, the CDR3 reads TGTGCCAGCAGCCAACCCAGGACTCCCGCAGATACGCAGTATTTT. Translated: CASSQPRTPADTQYF.

V usage is TRBV2 and J usage is TRBJ1-6; possibly TRBD1 for D (6 bases). This CDR3 contains 14 residues. Deletions cut 4 bases from V and 7 bases from J, with 11 bases between. Germline-derived CDR1 and CDR2 are SNHLY and FYNNEI. CDR3 amino acids: CASSVGRGNSPLHF. The CDR3 bases are TGTGCCAGCAGTGTGGGCAGGGGAAATTCACCCCTCCACTTT.